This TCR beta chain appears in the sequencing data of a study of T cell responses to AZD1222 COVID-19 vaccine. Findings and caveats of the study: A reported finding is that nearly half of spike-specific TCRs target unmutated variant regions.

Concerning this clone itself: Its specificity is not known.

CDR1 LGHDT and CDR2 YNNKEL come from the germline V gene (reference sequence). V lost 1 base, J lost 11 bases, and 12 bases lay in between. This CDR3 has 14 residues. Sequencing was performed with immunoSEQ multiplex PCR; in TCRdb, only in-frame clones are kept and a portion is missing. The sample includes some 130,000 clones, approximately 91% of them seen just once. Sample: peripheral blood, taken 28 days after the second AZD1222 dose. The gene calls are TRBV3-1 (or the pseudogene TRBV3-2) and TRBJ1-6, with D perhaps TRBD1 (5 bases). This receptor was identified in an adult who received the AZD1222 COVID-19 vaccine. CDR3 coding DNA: TGTGCCAGCAGCCAAGTTCAGGGTACGACACCCCTCCACTTT. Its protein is CASSQVQGTTPLHF.